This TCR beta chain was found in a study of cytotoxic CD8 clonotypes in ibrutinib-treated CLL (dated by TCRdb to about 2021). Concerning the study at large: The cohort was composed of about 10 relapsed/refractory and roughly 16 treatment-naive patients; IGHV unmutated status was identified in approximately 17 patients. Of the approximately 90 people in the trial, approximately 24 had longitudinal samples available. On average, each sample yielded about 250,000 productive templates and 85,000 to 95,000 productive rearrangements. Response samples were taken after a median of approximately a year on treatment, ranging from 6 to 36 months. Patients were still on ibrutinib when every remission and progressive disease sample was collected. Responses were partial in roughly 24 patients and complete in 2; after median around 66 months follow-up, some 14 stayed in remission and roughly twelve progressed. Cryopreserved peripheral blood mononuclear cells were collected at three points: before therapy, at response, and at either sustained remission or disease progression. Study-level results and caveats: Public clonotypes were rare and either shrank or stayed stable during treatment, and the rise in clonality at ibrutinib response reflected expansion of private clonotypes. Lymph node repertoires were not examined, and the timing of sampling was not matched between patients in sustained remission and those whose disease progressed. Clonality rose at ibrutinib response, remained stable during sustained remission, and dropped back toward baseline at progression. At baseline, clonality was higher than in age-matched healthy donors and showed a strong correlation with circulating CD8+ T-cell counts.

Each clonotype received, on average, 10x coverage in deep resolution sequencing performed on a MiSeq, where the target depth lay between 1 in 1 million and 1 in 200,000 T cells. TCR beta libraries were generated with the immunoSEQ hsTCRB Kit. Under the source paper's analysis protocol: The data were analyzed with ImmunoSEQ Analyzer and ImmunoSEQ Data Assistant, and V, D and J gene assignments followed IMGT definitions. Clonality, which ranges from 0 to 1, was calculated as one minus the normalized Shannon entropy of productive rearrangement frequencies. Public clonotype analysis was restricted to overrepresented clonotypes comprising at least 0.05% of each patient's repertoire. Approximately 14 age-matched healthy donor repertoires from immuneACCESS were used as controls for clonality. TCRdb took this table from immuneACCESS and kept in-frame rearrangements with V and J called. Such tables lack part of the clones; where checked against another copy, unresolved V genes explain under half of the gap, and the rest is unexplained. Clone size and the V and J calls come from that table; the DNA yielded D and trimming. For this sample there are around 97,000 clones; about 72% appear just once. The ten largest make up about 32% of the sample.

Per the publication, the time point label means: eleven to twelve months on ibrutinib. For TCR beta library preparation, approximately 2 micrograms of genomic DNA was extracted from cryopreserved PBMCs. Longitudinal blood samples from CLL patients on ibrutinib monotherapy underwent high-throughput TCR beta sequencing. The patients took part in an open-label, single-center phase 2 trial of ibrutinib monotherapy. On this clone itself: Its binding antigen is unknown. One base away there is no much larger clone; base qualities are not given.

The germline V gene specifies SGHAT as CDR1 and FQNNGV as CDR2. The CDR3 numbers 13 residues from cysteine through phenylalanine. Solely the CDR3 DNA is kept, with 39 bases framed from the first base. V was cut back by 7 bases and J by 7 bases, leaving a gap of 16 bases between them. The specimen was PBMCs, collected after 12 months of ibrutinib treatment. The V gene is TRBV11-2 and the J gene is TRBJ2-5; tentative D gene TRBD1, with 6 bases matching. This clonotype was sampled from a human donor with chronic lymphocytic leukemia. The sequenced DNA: TGTGCCAGCACCTCACAGGGTATTGGGACCCAGTACTTC. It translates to CASTSQGIGTQYF.